This TCR beta chain was sequenced in a study of PD-1 blockade in classical Hodgkin lymphoma. Time point indicated: cycle 4 day 1 (C4D1), after about 6 weeks of nivolumab. Brentuximab vedotin exposure varied, and every patient relapsed after autologous stem cell transplantation. Germline CDR1 and CDR2: SGDLS and YYNGEE. The CDR3 extends over 14 amino acids. Trimming took 4 bases from V and 3 from J, leaving 13 bases between them. Assay used: immunoSEQ multiplex PCR; TCRdb lists only in-frame clones, some missing. The sample carries around 17,000 clones, 83% recorded once. Only a few counts were recorded for this clone.

This receptor was taken from a human donor with classical Hodgkin lymphoma. The sequences come from peripheral blood mononuclear cells (PBMCs), collected before the fourth cycle of nivolumab. This chain connects TRBV9 to TRBJ1-2, with D tentatively TRBD1 (5 bases). The CDR3 loop is CASSQGGEDYGYTF. The CDR3 DNA is TGTGCCAGCAGCCAAGGAGGGGAGGACTATGGCTACACCTTC. The whole variable domain, remainder taken from reference TRBV9 and TRBJ1-2, is DSGVTQTPKHLITATGQRVTLRCSPRSGDLSVYWYQQSLDQGLQFLIQYYNGEERAKGNILERFSAQQFPDLHSELNLSSLELGDSALYFCASSQGGEDYGYTFGSGTRLTVV.